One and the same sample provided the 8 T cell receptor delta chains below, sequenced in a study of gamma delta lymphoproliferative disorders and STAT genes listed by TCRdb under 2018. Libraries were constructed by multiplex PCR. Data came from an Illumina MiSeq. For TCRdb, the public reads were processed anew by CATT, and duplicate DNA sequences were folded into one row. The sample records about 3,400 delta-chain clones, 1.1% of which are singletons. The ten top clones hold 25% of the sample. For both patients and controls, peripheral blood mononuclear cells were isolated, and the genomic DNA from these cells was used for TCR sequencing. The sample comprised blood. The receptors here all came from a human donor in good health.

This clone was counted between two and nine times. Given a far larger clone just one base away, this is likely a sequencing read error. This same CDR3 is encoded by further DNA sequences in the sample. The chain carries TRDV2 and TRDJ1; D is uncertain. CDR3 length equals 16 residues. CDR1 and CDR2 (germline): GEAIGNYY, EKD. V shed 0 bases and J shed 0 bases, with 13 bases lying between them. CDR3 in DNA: TGTGCCTGTGACACCTTAGCGCCCCAGTACACCGATAAACTCATCTTT. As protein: CACDTLAPQYTDKLIF.

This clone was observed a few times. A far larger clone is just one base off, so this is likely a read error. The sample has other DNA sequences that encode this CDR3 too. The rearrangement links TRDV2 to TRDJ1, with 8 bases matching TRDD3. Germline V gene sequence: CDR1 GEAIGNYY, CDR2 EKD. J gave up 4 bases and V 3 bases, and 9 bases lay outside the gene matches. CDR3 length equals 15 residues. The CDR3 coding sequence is TGTGCCTGTGACTCCTGGGGGACCCCGGGCGATAAACTCATCTTT. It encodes CACDSWGTPGDKLIF.

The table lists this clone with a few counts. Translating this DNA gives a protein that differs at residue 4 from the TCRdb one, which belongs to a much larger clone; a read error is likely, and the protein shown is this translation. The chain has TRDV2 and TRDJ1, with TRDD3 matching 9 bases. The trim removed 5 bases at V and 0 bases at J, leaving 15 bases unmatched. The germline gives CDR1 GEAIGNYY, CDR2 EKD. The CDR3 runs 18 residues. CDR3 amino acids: CACVILGDLPRNTDKLIF. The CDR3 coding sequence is TGTGCCTGTGTCATACTGGGGGACCTACCGCGAAACACCGATAAACTCATCTTT.

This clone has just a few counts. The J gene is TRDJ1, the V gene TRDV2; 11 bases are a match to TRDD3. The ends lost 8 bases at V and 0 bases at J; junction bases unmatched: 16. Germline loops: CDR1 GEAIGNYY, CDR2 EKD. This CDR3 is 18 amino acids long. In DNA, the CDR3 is TGTGCCTCGTCGTGGGGGATACGCGGGGGATCGTACACCGATAAACTCATCTTT. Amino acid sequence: CASSWGIRGGSYTDKLIF.

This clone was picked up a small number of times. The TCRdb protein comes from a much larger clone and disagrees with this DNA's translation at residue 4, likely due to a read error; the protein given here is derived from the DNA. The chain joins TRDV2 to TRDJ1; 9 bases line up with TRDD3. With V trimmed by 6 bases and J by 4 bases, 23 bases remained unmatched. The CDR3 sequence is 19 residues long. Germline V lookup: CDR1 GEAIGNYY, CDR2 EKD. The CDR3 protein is CACNSLRGYAENSGDKLIF. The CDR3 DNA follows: TGTGCCTGTAACTCGCTCCGGGGATACGCGGAAAACAGCGGCGATAAACTCATCTTT.

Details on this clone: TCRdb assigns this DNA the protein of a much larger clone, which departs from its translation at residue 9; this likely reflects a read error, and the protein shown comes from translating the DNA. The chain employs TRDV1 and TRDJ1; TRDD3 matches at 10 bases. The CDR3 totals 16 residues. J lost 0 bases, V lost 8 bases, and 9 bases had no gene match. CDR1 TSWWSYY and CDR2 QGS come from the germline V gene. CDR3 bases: TGTGCTCTTCGAGGTGGGGGATACAGGGACACCGATAAACTCATCTTT. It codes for CALRGGGYRDTDKLIF.

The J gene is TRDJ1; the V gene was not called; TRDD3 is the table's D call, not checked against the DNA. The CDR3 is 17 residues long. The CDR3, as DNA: TGTGCAGCAACTTCCTCGTACTGGGGGATCTACACCGATAAACTCATCTTT. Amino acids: CAATSSYWGIYTDKLIF.

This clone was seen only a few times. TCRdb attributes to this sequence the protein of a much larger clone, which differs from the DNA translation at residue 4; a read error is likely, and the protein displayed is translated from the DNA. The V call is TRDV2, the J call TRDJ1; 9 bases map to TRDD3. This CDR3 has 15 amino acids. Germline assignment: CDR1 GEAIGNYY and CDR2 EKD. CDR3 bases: TGTGCCTGTGTCACCGTGGGGGATAGGGCCGATAAACTCATCTTT. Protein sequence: CACVTVGDRADKLIF.